The rows below give T cell receptor beta chains drawn from one sample of a study of blood T cell repertoires in COVID-19. Method: immunoSEQ multiplex PCR; TCRdb's copy keeps in-frame clones and lacks some. The sample lists 65,000 or so clones, over 80% occurring once. Material for sequencing was peripheral blood. The receptors originated from a young man with COVID-19, enrolled during active disease. Each CDR3 is given with its conserved first and last residue. D genes are given only for firm matches. The size of a clone is reported for some rows only, either as once, few or many, or as a class for expanded clones.

clone_size,j_call,v_call,d_call,cdr3_aa,cdr3_nt
-,TRBJ2-2,TRBV3-1/TRBV3-2,-,CASSRSASSGELFF,TGTGCCAGCAGCCGCTCAGCTAGTTCCGGGGAGCTGTTTTTT
-,TRBJ2-5,TRBV27,-,CASSPTGETQYF,TGTGCCAGCAGTCCGACCGGGGAGACCCAGTACTTC
-,TRBJ2-7,TRBV5-1,TRBD2,CASPDLADSYEQYF,TGCGCCAGTCCCGACCTAGCGGACTCCTACGAGCAGTACTTC
-,TRBJ1-2,TRBV14,TRBD1,CASSLGQGAYGYTF,TGTGCCAGCAGCCTCGGACAGGGGGCATATGGCTACACCTTC
-,TRBJ1-2,TRBV7-2,-,CASSSYGGPYGYTF,TGTGCCAGCAGCTCGTACGGGGGGCCCTATGGCTACACCTTC
-,TRBJ2-7,TRBV7-9,TRBD2,CASSSLAGRQYF,TGTGCCAGCAGCAGTCTAGCGGGACGGCAGTACTTC
-,TRBJ1-2,TRBV6-1,-,CASSEAARPAPYYGYTF,TGTGCCAGCAGTGAAGCGGCCAGGCCAGCACCTTACTATGGCTACACCTTC
-,TRBJ1-6,TRBV19,-,CASSNHENYSPLHF,TGTGCCAGTAGTAATCACGAGAACTATTCACCCCTCCACTTT
once,TRBJ2-3,TRBV14,TRBD2,CASSRGLAGVGGSTDTQYF,TGTGCCAGCAGCCGAGGGCTAGCGGGAGTAGGGGGGTCGACAGATACGCAGTATTTT
-,TRBJ1-6,TRBV28,-,CASSSGSSYNSPLHF,TGTGCCAGCAGTTCGGGGAGCTCCTATAATTCACCCCTCCACTTT